A selection of T cell receptor beta chains follows, all from one sample in a study of regulatory T cells in long-lasting Graves disease. MiXCR, applied by TCRdb to the multiplex PCR reads, yields one record per CDR3 protein. The sample records over 650,000 distinct CDR3 sequences, about 32% being singletons. Sequences were derived from peripheral blood mononuclear cells (PBMCs), sampled when the disease was refractory, from a patient treated with antithyroid drugs. The receptors originated from a female donor with Graves disease. Both conserved end residues are part of each CDR3. Each record gives: clone size, D gene, V gene, J gene, CDR3 protein, CDR3 DNA. D genes are given only for firm matches. For some rows the clone size is stated as once, few or many, or as a class when expanded; others skip it.

clone_size: .; d_call: TRBD1; v_call: TRBV9; j_call: TRBJ2-7; cdr3_aa: CASSDRGQGLNEQYF; cdr3_nt: TGTGCCAGCAGCGATCGGGGACAGGGGTTGAACGAGCAGTACTTC
clone_size: .; d_call: TRBD1; v_call: TRBV6-2/TRBV6-3; j_call: TRBJ2-5; cdr3_aa: CASSYSKGASLETQYF; cdr3_nt: TGTGCCAGCAGTTACTCGAAGGGGGCAAGTCTAGAGACCCAGTACTTC
clone_size: .; d_call: .; v_call: TRBV5-1; j_call: TRBJ1-6; cdr3_aa: CASSRFGGGDSPLHF; cdr3_nt: TGCGCCAGCAGCCGTTTTGGGGGCGGAGATTCACCCCTCCACTTT
clone_size: .; d_call: .; v_call: TRBV12-3/TRBV12-4; j_call: TRBJ1-2; cdr3_aa: CASSPSEVGYTF; cdr3_nt: TGTGCCAGCAGTCCCTCAGAGGTTGGCTACACCTTC
clone_size: .; d_call: TRBD1; v_call: TRBV5-4; j_call: TRBJ2-7; cdr3_aa: CASSLSGQGAPFYEQYF; cdr3_nt: TGTGCCAGCAGCTTAAGTGGGCAGGGGGCTCCCTTCTACGAGCAGTACTTC
clone_size: few; d_call: .; v_call: TRBV6-2/TRBV6-3; j_call: TRBJ2-5; cdr3_aa: CASGPDSETQYF; cdr3_nt: TGTGCCAGCGGGCCGGATTCAGAGACCCAGTACTTC
clone_size: few; d_call: .; v_call: TRBV29-1; j_call: TRBJ1-5; cdr3_aa: CSVAEGVSQPQHF; cdr3_nt: TGCAGCGTTGCGGAAGGGGTTAGTCAGCCCCAGCATTTT
clone_size: few; d_call: .; v_call: TRBV7-2; j_call: TRBJ1-3; cdr3_aa: CASSLAVTGNTIYF; cdr3_nt: TGTGCCAGCAGCTTAGCCGTCACGGGCAACACCATATATTTT
clone_size: few; d_call: .; v_call: TRBV11-2; j_call: TRBJ1-2; cdr3_aa: CASSLDLREAGYTF; cdr3_nt: TGTGCCAGCAGCTTAGATCTCAGGGAGGCTGGCTACACCTTC
clone_size: .; d_call: TRBD1; v_call: TRBV20-1; j_call: TRBJ1-5; cdr3_aa: CSGKDRGPQPQHF; cdr3_nt: TGCAGTGGAAAAGACAGGGGGCCTCAGCCCCAGCATTTT
clone_size: once; d_call: .; v_call: TRBV20-1; j_call: TRBJ1-2; cdr3_aa: CSASVAAVIYGYTF; cdr3_nt: TGCAGTGCTAGTGTGGCAGCAGTAATCTATGGCTACACCTTC
clone_size: few; d_call: .; v_call: TRBV20-1; j_call: TRBJ2-7; cdr3_aa: CSASPSTGGLHSYEQYF; cdr3_nt: TGCAGTGCTAGTCCAAGCACCGGGGGGCTTCACTCCTACGAGCAGTACTTC
clone_size: .; d_call: .; v_call: TRBV6-5; j_call: TRBJ1-3; cdr3_aa: CASSYSADRSSGNTIYF; cdr3_nt: TGTGCCAGCAGTTACTCCGCCGACAGGAGCTCTGGAAACACCATATATTTT
clone_size: few; d_call: TRBD1; v_call: TRBV14; j_call: TRBJ2-7; cdr3_aa: CASSQEGTDWGYEQYF; cdr3_nt: TGTGCCAGCAGCCAAGAAGGGACAGATTGGGGCTACGAGCAGTACTTC
clone_size: few; d_call: TRBD1; v_call: TRBV6-1; j_call: TRBJ1-2; cdr3_aa: CASRGDRIYGYTF; cdr3_nt: TGTGCCAGCAGAGGGGACAGGATCTATGGCTACACCTTC
clone_size: few; d_call: .; v_call: TRBV6-1; j_call: TRBJ1-1; cdr3_aa: CASRDTGHKNTEAFF; cdr3_nt: TGTGCCAGCAGAGACACGGGACACAAGAACACTGAAGCTTTCTTT
clone_size: few; d_call: .; v_call: TRBV15; j_call: TRBJ1-2; cdr3_aa: CATSRVPGPRGYTF; cdr3_nt: TGTGCCACCAGCAGAGTCCCAGGCCCCCGGGGCTACACCTTC
clone_size: .; d_call: .; v_call: TRBV19; j_call: TRBJ1-1; cdr3_aa: CASSIDVGAYTEAFF; cdr3_nt: TGTGCCAGTAGTATAGATGTGGGCGCTTACACTGAAGCTTTCTTT
clone_size: once; d_call: TRBD1; v_call: TRBV2; j_call: TRBJ2-7; cdr3_aa: CANTGTGSYEQYF; cdr3_nt: TGTGCCAATACCGGGACAGGGTCCTACGAGCAGTACTTC
clone_size: many; d_call: TRBD1; v_call: TRBV2; j_call: TRBJ2-5; cdr3_aa: CASRETGFMQETQYF; cdr3_nt: TGTGCCAGCAGGGAGACAGGGTTTATGCAAGAGACCCAGTACTTC
clone_size: .; d_call: TRBD1; v_call: TRBV6-1; j_call: TRBJ1-2; cdr3_aa: CATKGAVYGYTF; cdr3_nt: TGTGCCACGAAGGGGGCTGTCTATGGCTACACCTTC
clone_size: .; d_call: .; v_call: TRBV20-1; j_call: TRBJ2-7; cdr3_aa: CSARTEYDHEQYF; cdr3_nt: TGCAGTGCTAGGACGGAGTACGACCACGAGCAGTACTTC
clone_size: many; d_call: TRBD1; v_call: TRBV6-1; j_call: TRBJ2-5; cdr3_aa: CASSETGTGSQYF; cdr3_nt: TGTGCCAGCAGTGAGACAGGGACCGGGTCCCAGTACTTC
clone_size: many; d_call: .; v_call: TRBV2; j_call: TRBJ1-5; cdr3_aa: CASSQVPQPQHF; cdr3_nt: TGTGCCAGCTCACAGGTTCCTCAGCCCCAGCATTTT
clone_size: .; d_call: .; v_call: TRBV5-4; j_call: TRBJ1-2; cdr3_aa: CASSLDRPIFHGYTF; cdr3_nt: TGTGCCAGCAGCTTGGACAGGCCTATTTTCCATGGCTACACCTTC
clone_size: .; d_call: .; v_call: TRBV5-1; j_call: TRBJ1-1; cdr3_aa: CASSPREAGQTEAFF; cdr3_nt: TGCGCCAGCAGCCCCCGGGAGGCAGGCCAGACTGAAGCTTTCTTT
clone_size: .; d_call: .; v_call: TRBV6-1; j_call: TRBJ1-2; cdr3_aa: CASSLHRVGNGHTF; cdr3_nt: TGTGCCAGCAGTCTCCATCGGGTGGGTAATGGCCACACCTTC
clone_size: .; d_call: .; v_call: TRBV20-1; j_call: TRBJ2-7; cdr3_aa: CSATWGHVSEQYF; cdr3_nt: TGCAGTGCTACATGGGGACATGTAAGCGAGCAGTACTTC
clone_size: few; d_call: .; v_call: TRBV6-1; j_call: TRBJ2-7; cdr3_aa: CASSPGDSRYEQYF; cdr3_nt: TGTGCCAGCAGTCCGGGGGACAGTCGCTACGAGCAGTACTTC
clone_size: .; d_call: .; v_call: TRBV12-3/TRBV12-4; j_call: TRBJ2-7; cdr3_aa: CASSSISVLEQYF; cdr3_nt: TGTGCCAGCAGTTCGATCAGTGTACTCGAGCAGTACTTC
clone_size: many; d_call: .; v_call: TRBV28; j_call: TRBJ1-1; cdr3_aa: CASSLGWRNTEAFF; cdr3_nt: TGTGCCAGCAGCTTGGGGTGGAGGAACACTGAAGCTTTCTTT
clone_size: .; d_call: TRBD1; v_call: TRBV20-1; j_call: TRBJ2-7; cdr3_aa: CSARDLGTGTSYEQYF; cdr3_nt: TGCAGTGCTAGAGATTTGGGGACAGGGACTTCCTACGAGCAGTACTTC
clone_size: few; d_call: .; v_call: TRBV28; j_call: TRBJ1-1; cdr3_aa: CASNREGGNTEAFF; cdr3_nt: TGTGCCAGCAATCGTGAGGGTGGAAACACTGAAGCTTTCTTT
clone_size: .; d_call: TRBD2; v_call: TRBV12-3/TRBV12-4; j_call: TRBJ2-2; cdr3_aa: CASSLAGSSGTGELFF; cdr3_nt: TGTGCCAGCAGTTTAGCCGGGTCTAGCGGGACCGGGGAGCTGTTTTTT
clone_size: .; d_call: TRBD2; v_call: TRBV19; j_call: TRBJ2-7; cdr3_aa: CASSTGLAVTSYEQYF; cdr3_nt: TGTGCCAGTAGTACCGGACTAGCGGTAACCTCCTACGAGCAGTACTTC
clone_size: .; d_call: .; v_call: TRBV11-2; j_call: TRBJ2-3; cdr3_aa: CASSVVTDTQYF; cdr3_nt: TGTGCCAGCAGCGTCGTCACAGATACGCAGTATTTT
clone_size: .; d_call: .; v_call: TRBV11-2; j_call: TRBJ1-3; cdr3_aa: CASSLQQSSGNTIYF; cdr3_nt: TGTGCCAGCAGCCTACAGCAAAGCTCTGGAAACACCATATATTTT
clone_size: .; d_call: .; v_call: TRBV12-3/TRBV12-4; j_call: TRBJ1-1; cdr3_aa: CASSLEPLRRGYNTEAFF; cdr3_nt: TGTGCCAGCAGTTTAGAGCCCCTTCGAAGGGGATATAACACTGAAGCTTTCTTT
clone_size: many; d_call: .; v_call: TRBV11-2; j_call: TRBJ1-1; cdr3_aa: CASSQAQGGGRTEAFF; cdr3_nt: TGTGCCAGCAGCCAGGCCCAGGGCGGAGGGAGGACTGAAGCTTTCTTT
clone_size: few; d_call: TRBD1; v_call: TRBV6-1; j_call: TRBJ1-6; cdr3_aa: CASSPGQSLRNSPLHF; cdr3_nt: TGTGCCAGCAGTCCGGGACAGTCCTTGAGGAATTCACCCCTCCACTTT
clone_size: .; d_call: TRBD2; v_call: TRBV7-2; j_call: TRBJ2-5; cdr3_aa: CASSLGGLAQGTQYF; cdr3_nt: TGTGCCAGCAGCTTAGGGGGACTAGCCCAAGGGACCCAGTACTTC
clone_size: .; d_call: TRBD1; v_call: TRBV12-3/TRBV12-4; j_call: TRBJ2-7; cdr3_aa: CASTDRGSGDEQYF; cdr3_nt: TGTGCCAGCACCGACAGGGGTAGCGGAGACGAGCAGTACTTC
clone_size: many; d_call: TRBD1; v_call: TRBV2; j_call: TRBJ2-7; cdr3_aa: CASRKTGASYEQYF; cdr3_nt: TGTGCCAGCAGGAAGACAGGGGCATCCTACGAGCAGTACTTC
clone_size: few; d_call: .; v_call: TRBV19; j_call: TRBJ1-5; cdr3_aa: CASSYPKWEQPQHF; cdr3_nt: TGTGCCAGTAGTTACCCAAAATGGGAACAGCCCCAGCATTTT
clone_size: few; d_call: TRBD2; v_call: TRBV15; j_call: TRBJ2-5; cdr3_aa: CATSRVASGRQETQYF; cdr3_nt: TGTGCCACCAGCAGAGTTGCTAGCGGCCGCCAAGAGACCCAGTACTTC
clone_size: many; d_call: TRBD1; v_call: TRBV12-3/TRBV12-4; j_call: TRBJ1-4; cdr3_aa: CASSPAGTGVRNEKLFF; cdr3_nt: TGTGCCAGCAGCCCCGCCGGGACAGGGGTGAGGAATGAAAAACTGTTTTTT